This TCR beta chain was obtained from a study of CXCR3-negative and CXCR3-positive naive CD8 T cells. Broader study findings: Higher TRB CDR3 hydrophobicity marked CXCR3-positive naive cells relative to CXCR3-negative naive cells. Naive CXCR3-negative and CXCR3-positive cells had similar TRBV-TRBJ usage; memory differed.

Per the germline V gene, CDR1 is MDHEN and CDR2 is SYDVKM. CDR3 size: 17 residues. Triplicate sorts of 300,000 cells per CD8+ subset. Concerning this clonotype: Its antigen is unknown.

Via 5' RACE with UMI labels, TRB cDNA libraries were prepared. Following a re-call of the 5' RACE reads, TCRdb has one entry per CDR3 protein and lacks DNA. The table for this sample gives approximately 90,000 distinct CDR3 sequences. The TCR comes from a human donor in good health. Some clones in this sample may be carry-over from other donors' samples. The sequenced sample was naive CXCR3+ CD8+ T cells from blood. Subset indicated: CD45RO-CCR7+CD27+CD95- naive CD8+ T cells expressing CXCR3 (TNR3+). The V and J genes are TRBV28 and TRBJ2-6; the TCRdb call, TRBD1, lacks DNA for checking. The CDR3 loop reads CASARDRGLFGANVLTF.